Each of the 31 T cell receptor beta chains below was sequenced from the same sample in a study of a mutant IDH1 vaccine in newly diagnosed glioma. Sequenced by immunoSEQ multiplex PCR; TCRdb stores in-frame clones only, minus some. The sample carries tens of thousands of clones, more than 85% recorded once. Time point specified: baseline, week 1 (first vaccination visit). The treatment denotes: pre-vaccination baseline after standard-of-care therapy. Sequencing was performed on PBMCs, taken from a glioma patient treated with radiotherapy, temozolomide or both. The receptor set was obtained from a man aged 45-60 years with glioma.

This rearrangement joins TRBV10-1 to TRBJ2-2, with 7 bases aligning to TRBD1. CDR1 and CDR2 (germline): WNHNN, SYGVQD (reference sequence). Losses at the gene ends were 6 bases for V and 2 bases for J; bases not matched to a gene: 3. CDR3 length equals 14 residues. The DNA for the CDR3 is TGCGCCAGCAGACAGGGGTTTAACACCGGGGAGCTGTTTTTT. Translation: CASRQGFNTGELFF.

In its sample, this clone was seen once. V usage is TRBV4-2 and J usage is TRBJ2-2; 8 bases are a match to TRBD1. Germline-derived CDR1 and CDR2 are LGHNA and YNFKEQ. The CDR3 spans 16 residues. With 2 bases clipped from V and 6 bases from J, the junction kept 8 bases outside the gene matches. The CDR3 DNA reads TGTGCCAGCAGCCAACTCAAACAGGGGGGCTCCGGGGAGCTGTTTTTT. It encodes CASSQLKQGGSGELFF.

The chain carries TRBV27 and TRBJ2-2; tentatively, D is TRBD2 (6 bases). There are 15 residues in the CDR3. V gave up 3 bases and J gave up 7 bases, with 15 bases separating them. Germline V CDR1 and CDR2: MNHEY, SMNVEV (reference sequence). The CDR3 here is CASSFSTGRGGELFF. CDR3 DNA sequence: TGTGCCAGCAGTTTCTCGACTGGGCGGGGCGGGGAGCTGTTTTTT.

The chain employs TRBV14 and TRBJ2-2; no clear D. V was pared by 2 bases and J by 2 bases, with 3 bases between. The CDR3 runs to 13 residues. CDR1 is SGHDN and CDR2 is FVKESK in the germline V gene. The CDR3 nucleotides are TGTGCCAGCAGCCAACCAAACACCGGGGAGCTGTTTTTT. This translates into CASSQPNTGELFF.

CDR3 nucleotides: TGTGCCAGTAGTGACAGCGGAGGCGAGCCCCAGCATTTT. Translating gives CASSDSGGEPQHF. The gene calls are TRBV19 and TRBJ1-5; D may be TRBD1 (5 bases). Germline-derived CDR1 and CDR2 are LNHDA and SQIVND (reference sequence). CDR3 length: 13 amino acids. Trimming cost V 5 bases and J 8 bases, with 13 bases left between them.

The chain employs TRBV7-6 and TRBJ1-6, with D unclear. The CDR3 extends over 14 amino acids. V lost 4 bases, J lost 9 bases, and 13 bases lay in between. Germline loops: CDR1 SGHVS, CDR2 FNYEAQ. The chain's CDR3 is CASSYGRKGSPLHF. For the CDR3, the DNA is TGTGCCAGCAGCTATGGGAGGAAGGGTTCACCCCTCCACTTT.

The chain combines TRBV7-2 with TRBJ2-7; D is ambiguous. This CDR3 is 11 amino acids long. The V gene lost 5 bases and the J gene lost 6 bases, with 8 bases spanning the gap. CDR1 SGHTA and CDR2 FQGNSA come from the germline V gene. The CDR3 DNA reads TGTGCCAGCAGCCTCCAAGCCGAGCAGTACTTC. This sequence encodes CASSLQAEQYF.

The chain joins TRBV5-1 to TRBJ1-2; tentative D call: TRBD1 (5 bases). V was cut by 7 bases and J by 8 bases, with 24 bases left in between. The CDR3 sequence is 15 residues long. Looked up from germline, CDR1 is SGHRS and CDR2 is YFSETQ. The CDR3 DNA sequence: TGCGCCAGCGCATGGGGCAGTTTGGAACTCGGAGGCTACACCTTC. Translating it yields CASAWGSLELGGYTF.

This sequence joins TRBV7-9 and TRBJ1-6; 7 bases match TRBD1. The CDR3 spans 15 residues. The V gene's germline CDR1 is SEHNR and CDR2 FQNEAQ (reference sequence). V lost 5 bases, J lost 10 bases, and 11 bases stayed unmatched. CDR3 DNA sequence: TGTGCCAGCAGCCGACAGGGAGGGTACTACTCACCCCTCCACTTT. Protein: CASSRQGGYYSPLHF.

V and J are TRBV27 and TRBJ1-3, with D perhaps TRBD1 (5 bases). The CDR3 runs 15 residues. Germline CDR1 and CDR2: MNHEY and SMNVEV (reference sequence). The germline V and J ends were trimmed by 2 bases and 0 bases, with 8 bases remaining between them. CDR3 amino acids: CASSLGGNSGNTIYF. For the CDR3, the DNA is TGTGCCAGCAGTTTAGGGGGTAACTCTGGAAACACCATATATTTT.

The rearrangement links TRBV27 to TRBJ2-7; 8 positions agree with TRBD1. V lost 6 bases to trimming and J lost 0 bases; unmatched junction nucleotides: 4. Germline V gene sequence: CDR1 MNHEY, CDR2 SMNVEV (reference sequence). CDR3 size: 14 residues. The CDR3 reads CASRRTGPSYEQYF. The CDR3, as DNA: TGTGCCAGCAGACGGACAGGGCCCTCCTACGAGCAGTACTTC.

The rearrangement uses TRBV28 and TRBJ1-1; D possibly corresponds to TRBD1 (6 bases). CDR3 length: 15 residues. Trimming pared 3 bases from V and 4 bases from J, leaving 15 bases between. The germline V gene encodes CDR1 MDHEN and CDR2 SYDVKM. CDR3: CASSFIRTVSTEAFF. CDR3 DNA: TGTGCCAGCAGTTTTATAAGGACAGTAAGCACTGAAGCTTTCTTT.

The chain carries TRBV6-1 and TRBJ2-2; D unresolved. CDR1 and CDR2 from the germline V gene are MNHNS and SASEGT. Trimming removed 0 bases at V and 8 bases at J, with 7 bases between. This CDR3 contains 13 residues. CDR3 region: CASSEAGAGELFF. The DNA of the CDR3 is TGTGCCAGCAGTGAAGCGGGTGCTGGGGAGCTGTTTTTT.

The chain joins TRBV21-1 to TRBJ1-1; the table's D call TRBD1 went unverified against the DNA. TRBV21-1 is designated a pseudogene. The CDR3 extends over 17 amino acids. CDR3: CASSNGPSGHLNTEAFF. The CDR3 DNA follows: TGTGCCAGCAGCAATGGGCCTTCGGGACACCTGAACACTGAAGCTTTCTTT.

The V gene is TRBV27, the J gene TRBJ2-7; D is unclear. V lost 3 bases, J lost 0 bases, and 21 bases lay in between. Germline V CDR1 and CDR2: MNHEY, SMNVEV (reference sequence). The CDR3 covers 18 residues. CDR3 nucleotides: TGTGCCAGCAGTTTTCAACTGCCGGGTAACCGATACTCCTACGAGCAGTACTTC. It specifies CASSFQLPGNRYSYEQYF.

The chain recombines TRBV19 with TRBJ1-2; TRBD1 aligns across 9 bases. Germline CDR1 is LNHDA and CDR2 is SQIVND (reference sequence). CDR3 length: 14 residues. V lost 6 bases to trimming and J lost 4 bases; unmatched junction nucleotides: 6. CDR3 residues: CASSTPGQGYGYTF. The CDR3 DNA reads as TGTGCCAGTAGCACTCCGGGACAGGGCTATGGCTACACCTTC.

The V gene is TRBV7-2, the J gene TRBJ1-2; perhaps TRBD1 as D (6 bases). V lost 2 bases to trimming and J lost 10 bases, with 14 bases between them. Germline V CDR1 and CDR2: SGHTA, FQGNSA. The length of the CDR3 is 13 residues. As DNA, the CDR3 is TGTGCCAGCAGCTTAACAGGGATAGAGGACTACACCTTC. As protein: CASSLTGIEDYTF.

This clone was picked up one time. The chain joins TRBV7-6 to TRBJ2-3; D is unclear. With 4 bases removed from V and 11 bases from J, the gap between germline ends came to 16 bases. The germline V gene has CDR1 SGHVS and CDR2 FNYEAQ. The CDR3 totals 13 residues. The CDR3 here is CASSSSNTVWQYF. In DNA form, the CDR3 reads TGTGCCAGCAGCTCCTCAAACACCGTGTGGCAGTATTTT.

The rearrangement links TRBV2 to TRBJ2-1, with D possibly matching TRBD2 (5 bases). Trimming removed 6 bases at V and 13 bases at J, with 13 bases between. The germline V gene has CDR1 SNHLY and CDR2 FYNNEI. The CDR3 runs 11 residues. The DNA of the CDR3 is TGTGCCAGCAGCCGGACTCGTCGTCAGTTCTTC. Translation gives CASSRTRRQFF.

With respect to this clone: One end of the junction does not line up with germline, which may come from a read error. The chain joins TRBV7-7 to TRBJ1-5; D is perhaps TRBD1 (5 bases). CDR3 length: 15 residues. The germline V gene encodes CDR1 SSHAT and CDR2 FNYEAQ (reference sequence). This CDR3 is CASSFGGFRNQPQHF. The CDR3 DNA reads TGTGCTAGCAGCTTCGGGGGATTTCGCAATCAGCCCCAGCATTTT.

This clone has just a few counts. The chain uses TRBV6-1 and TRBJ2-1; D possibly corresponds to TRBD1 (6 bases). The germline V gene has CDR1 MNHNS and CDR2 SASEGT. This CDR3 region has 15 residues. V lost 3 bases and J 6 bases, leaving 15 bases between the germline ends. The CDR3 DNA sequence: TGTGCCAGCAGTGAGGGGACACCCGGCCTCAATGAGCAGTTCTTC. This codes for CASSEGTPGLNEQFF.

The rearrangement joins TRBV27 to TRBJ2-2; D may be TRBD1 or TRBD2 (5 bases each). The CDR3 is 16 residues long. The V end lost 6 bases, the J end lost 6 bases, and 20 bases lay between the germline ends. Germline CDR1 MNHEY, CDR2 SMNVEV (reference sequence). The CDR3 DNA is TGTGCCAGCAGCCCCCTTGGGGGAGAAGTAGCCGGGGAGCTGTTTTTT. The encoded protein is CASSPLGGEVAGELFF.

The genes are TRBV4-3 and TRBJ1-2, with a weak D call TRBD1 (5 bases). Trimming took off 1 base at V and 6 bases at J, with 18 bases between the two ends. The CDR3 is 16 amino acids. Germline V gene data show CDR1 as LGHNA and CDR2 as YSLEER. The CDR3 spells CASSQGSSTVMDGYTF. Here the CDR3 DNA reads TGCGCCAGCAGCCAAGGATCATCGACAGTTATGGATGGCTACACCTTC.

This clone appeared a single time. The CDR3 loop is CASLGGSSYNEQFF. CDR3 DNA: TGTGCCAGCCTCGGGGGGAGCTCCTACAATGAGCAGTTCTTC. This rearrangement joins TRBV6-6 to TRBJ2-1, with TRBD2 matching over 7 bases. Per the germline V gene, CDR1 is MNHNY and CDR2 is SVGAGI (reference sequence). CDR3 length: 14 amino acids. V lost 8 bases, J lost 0 bases, and 4 bases stayed unmatched.

The chain is built from TRBV5-1 and TRBJ2-7; no definite D call. Germline CDR1 and CDR2: SGHRS and YFSETQ. The V end lost 0 bases, the J end lost 0 bases, and 10 bases lay between the germline ends. CDR3 length: 15 residues. CDR3 in amino acids: CASSLVVRSSYEQYF. For the CDR3, the DNA is TGCGCCAGCAGCTTGGTAGTGCGGAGCTCCTACGAGCAGTACTTC. Drawing the rest from reference TRBV5-1 and TRBJ2-7, the complete variable domain is KAGVTQTPRYLIKTRGQQVTLSCSPISGHRSVSWYQQTPGQGLQFLFEYFSETQRNKGNFPGRFSGRQFSNSRSEMNVSTLELGDSALYLCASSLVVRSSYEQYFGPGTRLTVT.

This chain links TRBV9 with TRBJ2-5; unclear D gene. Trimming left V 2 bases short and J 5 bases short, with 16 bases between. The CDR3 loop spans 15 amino acids. The germline gives CDR1 SGDLS, CDR2 YYNGEE. This CDR3 is CASSVTPSPMETQYF. The CDR3 DNA follows: TGTGCCAGCAGCGTGACCCCCAGCCCCATGGAGACCCAGTACTTC.

V and J are TRBV6-5 and TRBJ1-6; TRBD1 is a possible D gene (5 bases). The CDR3 sequence is 13 residues long. Trimming left V 11 bases short and J 7 bases short, with 15 bases between. Looked up from germline, CDR1 is MNHEY and CDR2 is SVGAGI. The CDR3 sequence is CAAGGRVNSPLHF. CDR3 DNA sequence: TGTGCCGCCGGGGGGAGGGTGAATTCACCCCTCCACTTT.

This chain links TRBV7-8 with TRBJ1-2, with 12 bases identical to TRBD1. CDR3 length: 16 residues. V shed 5 bases and J 6 bases; nucleotides not matched to a gene: 10. The germline V gene has CDR1 SGHVS and CDR2 FQNEAQ. This CDR3 reads CASSHRDRGREDGYTF. The CDR3 bases are TGTGCCAGCAGCCACCGGGACAGGGGGCGGGAAGATGGCTACACCTTC. Full variable domain (outside the CDR3, taken from reference TRBV7-8 and TRBJ1-2): GAGVSQSPRYKVAKRGQDVALRCDPISGHVSLFWYQQALGQGPEFLTYFQNEAQLDKSGLPSDRFFAERPEGSVSTLKIQRTQQEDSAVYLCASSHRDRGREDGYTFGSGTRLTVV.

J is TRBJ1-2 and V is TRBV28; TRBD1 might be the D (6 bases). CDR1 and CDR2 from the germline V gene are MDHEN and SYDVKM. This CDR3 has 13 residues. V was clipped by 4 bases and J by 5 bases, with 11 bases between them. CDR3 amino acids: CASSSGARYGYTF. The CDR3 bases are TGTGCCAGCAGTTCGGGGGCGCGGTATGGCTACACCTTC.

The V gene is TRBV7-9, the J gene TRBJ1-2; a possible D gene is TRBD1 (6 bases). There are 13 residues in the CDR3. Trimming removed 5 bases at V and 4 bases at J, with 11 bases between. Germline loops: CDR1 SEHNR, CDR2 FQNEAQ (reference sequence). CDR3 bases: TGTGCCAGCAGCCAGGGGACGGTCTATGGCTACACCTTC. Translated, it gives CASSQGTVYGYTF.

The J gene is TRBJ2-7, the V gene TRBV19, with D possibly being TRBD1 (6 bases). Trimming shortened V by 3 bases and J by 0 bases, and 12 bases separated the two germline ends. The CDR3 runs 15 residues. Germline-derived CDR1 and CDR2 are LNHDA and SQIVND (reference sequence). CDR3 region: CASSIGTGSSYEQYF. The CDR3 DNA is TGTGCCAGTAGTATTGGTACAGGGAGCTCCTACGAGCAGTACTTC. The variable domain in full, with the rest retrieved from reference TRBV19 and TRBJ2-7, is DGGITQSPKYLFRKEGQNVTLSCEQNLNHDAMYWYRQDPGQGLRLIYYSQIVNDFQKGDIAEGYSVSREKKESFPLTVTSAQKNPTAFYLCASSIGTGSSYEQYFGPGTRLTVT.